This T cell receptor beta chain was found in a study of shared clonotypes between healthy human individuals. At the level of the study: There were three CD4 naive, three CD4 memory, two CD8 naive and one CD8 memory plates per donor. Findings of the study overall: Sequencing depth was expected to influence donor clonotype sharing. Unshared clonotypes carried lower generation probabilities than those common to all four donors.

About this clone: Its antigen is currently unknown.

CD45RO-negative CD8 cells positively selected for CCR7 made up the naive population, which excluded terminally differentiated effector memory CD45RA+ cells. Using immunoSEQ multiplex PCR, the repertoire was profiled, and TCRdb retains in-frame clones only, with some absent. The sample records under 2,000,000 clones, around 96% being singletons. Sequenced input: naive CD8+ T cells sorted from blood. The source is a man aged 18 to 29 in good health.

The CDR3 coding sequence is TGTGCCAGCAGCCAGCGACTAGCGGGAAACACCGGGGAGCTGTTTTTT. This gives the protein CASSQRLAGNTGELFF. The V and J genes are TRBV7-8 and TRBJ2-2; TRBD2 matches at 11 bases. The V gene's germline CDR1 is SGHVS and CDR2 FQNEAQ. CDR3 size: 16 residues. V was clipped by 5 bases and J by 2 bases; unmatched bases: 4. The whole variable domain, filled in from reference TRBV7-8 and TRBJ2-2, reads GAGVSQSPRYKVAKRGQDVALRCDPISGHVSLFWYQQALGQGPEFLTYFQNEAQLDKSGLPSDRFFAERPEGSVSTLKIQRTQQEDSAVYLCASSQRLAGNTGELFFGEGSRLTVL.